This TCR beta chain was sequenced for a study of T cell changes during pregnancy in multiple sclerosis. The CDR3 loop spans 14 amino acids. Looked up from germline, CDR1 is MDHEN and CDR2 is SYDVKM. Trimming at V came to 6 bases and at J to 6 bases, leaving 6 bases not matched to a gene. TCRdb's table, derived via immunoSEQ multiplex PCR, lists solely in-frame clones and lacks some. The table shows approximately 90,000 clones, with roughly 89% occurring only once. The sequence was collected from a female donor in good health, enrolled as a control in a pregnancy study. Sequenced here: peripheral blood, sampled after pregnancy. The genes are TRBV28 and TRBJ2-4, with 9 bases identical to TRBD1. The CDR3 DNA follows: TGTGCCAGCAGCCAAGGGACAGGGCGAAACATTCAGTACTTC. Its protein product is CASSQGTGRNIQYF.